This T cell receptor beta chain was sequenced for a study of blood T cell repertoires in COVID-19. Clones were read by immunoSEQ multiplex PCR, and TCRdb kept only the in-frame ones, dropping some. The data contain about 200,000 clones, approximately 82% of them seen just once; the ten biggest clones take up about 15%. Sequenced material: PBMCs or T cells enriched from blood (not recorded which). This receptor was obtained from a middle-aged man who had recovered from COVID-19.

The CDR3 DNA follows: TGTGCCAGCAGCCAAGAAGCCGTTAATTCACCCCTCCACTTT. Encoded protein: CASSQEAVNSPLHF. This chain connects TRBV3-1 (or the pseudogene TRBV3-2) to TRBJ1-6; D gene uncertain. V shed 0 bases and J shed 6 bases, with 6 bases lying between them. There are 14 residues in the CDR3. Germline CDR1 reads LGHDT; CDR2 reads YNNKEL (reference sequence).